This TCR beta chain is from a study of circulating and synovial CD4+ cells in juvenile arthritis. Findings and limits, study-wide: The pathogenic-like versus bulk T cell difference escaped Vbeta family analysis. Deeper sequencing increased measured overlap with synovial clonotypes. Circulating pathogenic-like lymphocytes shared a substantially higher fraction of CDR3 sequences with synovium than bulk blood.

The V gene end was trimmed by 7 bases and the J gene end by 0 bases; junction bases not matched to a gene: 2. The CDR3 contains 14 residues. Germline V gene data show CDR1 as SNHLY and CDR2 as FYNNEI. Sequenced by immunoSEQ multiplex PCR; TCRdb stores in-frame clones only, minus some. The table lists around 35,000 clones, 95% to 96% of them singletons. On this clone itself: The antigen is not known.

This chain uses TRBV2 with TRBJ2-2; 7 bases are shared with TRBD2. This receptor was obtained from a human donor with juvenile idiopathic arthritis. Specimen: CD4+ T cells from blood. This CDR3 reads CASISGPNTGELFF. The CDR3 DNA sequence: TGTGCCAGCATTAGCGGGCCGAACACCGGGGAGCTGTTTTTT.